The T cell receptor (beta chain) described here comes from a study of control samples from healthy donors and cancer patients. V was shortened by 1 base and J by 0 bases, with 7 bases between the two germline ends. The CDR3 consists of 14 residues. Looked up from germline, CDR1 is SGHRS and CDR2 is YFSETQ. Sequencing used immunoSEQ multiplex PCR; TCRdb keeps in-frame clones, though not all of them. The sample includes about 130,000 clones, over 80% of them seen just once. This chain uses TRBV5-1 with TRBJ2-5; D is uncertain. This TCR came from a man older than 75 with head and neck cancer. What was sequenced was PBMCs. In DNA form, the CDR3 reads TGCGCCAGCAGCTTGCTGGGGTACCAAGAGACCCAGTACTTC. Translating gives CASSLLGYQETQYF. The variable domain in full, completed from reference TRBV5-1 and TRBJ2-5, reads KAGVTQTPRYLIKTRGQQVTLSCSPISGHRSVSWYQQTPGQGLQFLFEYFSETQRNKGNFPGRFSGRQFSNSRSEMNVSTLELGDSALYLCASSLLGYQETQYFGPGTRLLVL.